The next 28 T cell receptor beta chains were all read from a single sample in a study of T cell responses to AZD1222 COVID-19 vaccine. The protocol was immunoSEQ multiplex PCR, while the TCRdb copy is restricted to in-frame clones and leaves out a portion. This sample has 150,000 or so clones, with around nine tenths found just once. The sample in question was peripheral blood, obtained on day 0 of AZD1222 vaccination. The receptors were gathered from an adult in good health.

The V call is TRBV5-5, the J call TRBJ1-2; tentatively, D is TRBD1 (6 bases). Trimming left V 4 bases short and J 1 base short, with 14 bases between. This CDR3 contains 15 residues. Germline lookup yields CDR1 SGHKS and CDR2 YYEKEE (reference sequence). The CDR3 loop reads CASSRQDNSNYGYTF. The CDR3 DNA follows: TGTGCCAGCAGCCGACAGGACAACAGTAACTATGGCTACACCTTC.

This clone was counted only a few times. This chain joins TRBV5-4 and TRBJ2-1; TRBD1 aligns across 9 bases. After removal of 1 base from V and 0 bases from J, the junction contained 2 bases not matched to a gene. Germline V gene sequence: CDR1 SGHNT, CDR2 YYREEE (reference sequence). The CDR3 has 16 amino acids. The DNA of the CDR3 is TGTGCCAGCAGCTTGATGACAGGGGGCTCCTACAATGAGCAGTTCTTC. It yields the protein CASSLMTGGSYNEQFF.

The V and J genes are TRBV27 and TRBJ2-7, with D uncertain. Germline CDR1 is MNHEY and CDR2 is SMNVEV (reference sequence). The V gene lost 6 bases and the J gene lost 6 bases, with 15 bases spanning the gap. There are 13 residues in the CDR3. The CDR3 protein is CASSPRSGGEQYF. The CDR3 nucleotides read TGTGCCAGCAGCCCCCGTTCAGGCGGCGAGCAGTACTTC.

This clone turned up a few times. The rearrangement joins TRBV7-2 to TRBJ1-2, with TRBD1 as a possible D gene (6 bases). This CDR3 is 15 amino acids long. Trimming shortened V by 0 bases and J by 0 bases, and 8 bases separated the two germline ends. Per germline, CDR1 SGHTA and CDR2 FQGNSA. The CDR3 spells CASSLAGGANYGYTF. Here the CDR3 DNA reads TGTGCCAGCAGCTTAGCAGGGGGAGCTAACTATGGCTACACCTTC.

This rearrangement joins TRBV29-1 to TRBJ1-5; D gene unclear. The V and J ends lost 5 bases and 2 bases respectively, with 13 bases between them. This CDR3 comprises 14 residues. Germline-derived CDR1 and CDR2 are SQVTM and ANQGSEA. The CDR3 here is CSVTLQDGNQPQHF. The CDR3 bases are TGCAGCGTTACCTTACAAGACGGCAATCAGCCCCAGCATTTT.

The chain has TRBV29-1 and TRBJ2-1, with 7 bases matching TRBD1. Looked up from germline, CDR1 is SQVTM and CDR2 is ANQGSEA. V was pared by 3 bases and J by 4 bases, with 9 bases of the junction left unmatched. This CDR3 is built from 15 residues. CDR3 DNA: TGCAGCGTTGAGGAGGTTCAGGACAGGTACAATGAGCAGTTCTTC. Translated, it gives CSVEEVQDRYNEQFF.

The rearrangement joins TRBV9 to TRBJ1-6; no reliable D call. CDR1 is SGDLS and CDR2 is YYNGEE in the germline V gene. This CDR3 region has 15 residues. The ends were cut back, 2 bases at V and 5 bases at J, with 11 bases in the middle. The chain's CDR3 is CASSVGSFDNSPLHF. Here the CDR3 DNA reads TGTGCCAGCAGCGTCGGAAGTTTTGATAATTCACCCCTCCACTTT.

The V call is TRBV24-1, the J call TRBJ2-1, with 10 bases matching TRBD1. There are 16 residues in the CDR3. Trimming at V came to 3 bases and at J to 6 bases, leaving 7 bases not matched to a gene. Looked up from germline, CDR1 is KGHDR and CDR2 is SFDVKD. The CDR3: CATSDPGQGPVNEQFF. The CDR3 DNA reads as TGTGCCACCAGTGATCCGGGACAGGGGCCGGTCAATGAGCAGTTCTTC.

V is TRBV30 and J is TRBJ1-5; D is perhaps TRBD1 (6 bases). The germline V gene encodes CDR1 GTSNPN and CDR2 SVGIG (reference sequence). The CDR3 has 15 amino acids. V lost 3 bases to trimming and J lost 0 bases, with 12 bases between them. CDR3 protein: CAWSGGGYSNQPQHF. As DNA, the CDR3 is TGTGCCTGGAGCGGAGGGGGGTATAGCAATCAGCCCCAGCATTTT.

This clone appeared once. The V call is TRBV11-2, the J call TRBJ1-1; D unresolved. V lost 3 bases and J lost 2, with 13 bases in between. Germline CDR1 is SGHAT and CDR2 is FQNNGV. The CDR3 sequence is 15 residues long. In DNA form, the CDR3 reads TGTGCCAGCAGCTTCATAGTGGGGTACAACACTGAAGCTTTCTTT. The encoded protein is CASSFIVGYNTEAFF.

The chain combines TRBV28 with TRBJ1-2; 8 bases are shared with TRBD1. The V and J ends lost 0 bases and 3 bases, in that order; junction bases with no gene match: 6. The V gene's germline CDR1 is MDHEN and CDR2 SYDVKM. The CDR3 is 16 amino acids. CDR3 DNA: TGTGCCAGCAGTTTATGGACGGGACAGGACTACTATGGCTACACCTTC. This gives the protein CASSLWTGQDYYGYTF.

This chain uses TRBV9 with TRBJ2-5, with D perhaps matching TRBD2 (5 bases). Deletions cut 3 bases from V and 5 bases from J, with 20 bases between. CDR1 is SGDLS, CDR2 YYNGEE, per germline. The CDR3 extends over 16 amino acids. In nucleotides, the CDR3 is TGTGCCAGCAGCGACCCTGAATTTGGACTGGAGGAGACCCAGTACTTC. Its protein product is CASSDPEFGLEETQYF.

The chain is built from TRBV6-5 and TRBJ2-1, with a tentative D call TRBD1 (6 bases). Trimming removed 8 bases from V and 0 bases from J, with 14 bases in between. Germline CDR1 MNHEY, CDR2 SVGAGI. The CDR3 contains 15 residues. The CDR3 DNA reads as TGTGCCAGCCCTGGGGGCGGAAGCTCCTACAATGAGCAGTTCTTC. Encoded protein: CASPGGGSSYNEQFF.

The chain is built from TRBV6-5 and TRBJ2-7, with D hard to call. Looked up from germline, CDR1 is MNHEY and CDR2 is SVGAGI. This CDR3 has 11 residues. V was clipped by 5 bases and J by 3 bases, with 5 bases between them. CDR3 sequence reads: CASSNLYEQYF. In nucleotides, the CDR3 is TGTGCCAGCAGTAACCTCTACGAGCAGTACTTC.

The rearrangement uses TRBV5-3 and TRBJ2-2, with TRBD1 matching over 9 bases. TRBV5-3 qualifies as an ORF whose function is uncertain. V lost 1 base and J lost 6; bases outside the gene matches: 1. The CDR3 totals 14 residues. DNA of the CDR3: TGTGCCAGAAGCTTGACAGGGGGCCCCGGGGAGCTGTTTTTT. It codes for CARSLTGGPGELFF.

V and J are TRBV19 and TRBJ2-7; D gene unclear. Germline V gene data show CDR1 as LNHDA and CDR2 as SQIVND (reference sequence). This CDR3 spans 10 amino acids. V lost 8 bases and J 1 base, leaving 3 bases between the germline ends. The CDR3 DNA reads TGTGCCAGTGGTTCCTACGAGCAGTACTTC. It specifies CASGSYEQYF.

The V call is TRBV6-5, the J call TRBJ2-7, with D possibly being TRBD1 or TRBD2 (5 bases each). With 0 bases removed from V and 4 bases from J, the gap between germline ends came to 13 bases. The CDR3 loop spans 15 amino acids. Germline V gene lookup returns CDR1 MNHEY and CDR2 SVGAGI. CDR3 region: CASSYSGTLTYEQYF. The CDR3 DNA reads as TGTGCCAGCAGTTACTCTGGGACCCTGACATACGAGCAGTACTTC.

Details on this clone: The sample holds other DNA sequences that translate to the same CDR3. This chain links TRBV7-2 with TRBJ1-1, with 7 bases lining up with TRBD1. CDR1 and CDR2 from the germline V gene are SGHTA and FQGNSA. The trim removed 5 bases at V and 1 base at J, leaving 1 base unmatched. The length of the CDR3 is 13 residues. CDR3: CASSRQGNTEAFF. The CDR3 region has the DNA TGTGCCAGCAGCCGACAGGGGAACACTGAAGCTTTCTTT.

The rearrangement links TRBV28 to TRBJ1-5; D is undetermined. The CDR3 spans 17 residues. The V gene lost 2 bases and the J gene lost 6 bases, with 20 bases spanning the gap. Germline V gene sequence: CDR1 MDHEN, CDR2 SYDVKM. The CDR3 coding sequence is TGTGCCAGCAGTTTACTTGGTTCCTCGGCGGCGGGTCAGCCCCAGCATTTT. It is translated as CASSLLGSSAAGQPQHF.

This chain joins TRBV29-1 and TRBJ1-2; no clear D. With 3 bases removed from V and 4 bases from J, the gap between germline ends came to 6 bases. The CDR3 sequence is 11 residues long. Per the germline V gene, CDR1 is SQVTM and CDR2 is ANQGSEA. CDR3: CSVEETYGYTF. Here the CDR3 DNA reads TGCAGCGTTGAGGAGACCTATGGCTACACCTTC.

The chain is built from TRBV2 and TRBJ2-5; maybe TRBD2 (5 bases). The CDR3 has 13 residues. Trimming shortened V by 7 bases and J by 0 bases, and 9 bases separated the two germline ends. Germline V lookup: CDR1 SNHLY, CDR2 FYNNEI. The DNA for the CDR3 is TGTGCCAGCAAAAGGGAGTACCAAGAGACCCAGTACTTC. Amino acids: CASKREYQETQYF.

The chain recombines TRBV30 with TRBJ1-5; D uncertain. The length of the CDR3 is 16 residues. Trimming removed 0 bases from V and 4 bases from J, with 16 bases in between. Germline V lookup: CDR1 GTSNPN, CDR2 SVGIG (reference sequence). The CDR3 coding sequence is TGTGCCTGGAGTGTAGGCCCAGGATACCCTAATCAGCCCCAGCATTTT. Its translation is CAWSVGPGYPNQPQHF. Full variable domain (remainder filled in from reference TRBV30 and TRBJ1-5): SQTIHQWPATLVQPVGSPLSLECTVEGTSNPNLYWYRQAAGRGLQLLFYSVGIGQISSEVPQNLSASRPQDRQFILSSKKLLLSDSGFYLCAWSVGPGYPNQPQHFGDGTRLSIL.

J is TRBJ2-7 and V is TRBV3-1 (or the pseudogene TRBV3-2); possibly TRBD2 for D (5 bases). The CDR3 totals 16 residues. Trimming took 0 bases from V and 3 from J, leaving 15 bases between them. Looked up from germline, CDR1 is LGHDT and CDR2 is YNNKEL (reference sequence). CDR3: CASSQDRGRRGYEQYF. The CDR3 DNA sequence: TGTGCCAGCAGCCAAGATCGGGGTCGCCGAGGCTACGAGCAGTACTTC.

The chain recombines TRBV7-2 with TRBJ1-1; the D gene is possibly TRBD1 (5 bases). The CDR3 runs 16 residues. Looked up from germline, CDR1 is SGHTA and CDR2 is FQGNSA. Trimming removed 5 bases from V and 1 base from J, with 17 bases in between. CDR3 loop: CASSPAWGRSNTEAFF. DNA for the CDR3: TGTGCCAGCAGCCCAGCCTGGGGCAGGTCGAACACTGAAGCTTTCTTT.

The sample holds one count of this clone. V is TRBV30 and J is TRBJ1-1, with D maybe TRBD1 (5 bases). The germline V gene has CDR1 GTSNPN and CDR2 SVGIG (reference sequence). This CDR3 is built from 14 residues. The V and J ends lost 8 bases and 1 base respectively, with 17 bases between them. The CDR3 bases are TGTGCCGGGGGGGTGGCAGGGAAGAACACTGAAGCTTTCTTT. Translated: CAGGVAGKNTEAFF. Together with reference TRBV30 and TRBJ1-1, the CDR3 gives the full variable domain: SQTIHQWPATLVQPVGSPLSLECTVEGTSNPNLYWYRQAAGRGLQLLFYSVGIGQISSEVPQNLSASRPQDRQFILSSKKLLLSDSGFYLCAGGVAGKNTEAFFGQGTRLTVV.

The rearrangement links TRBV28 to TRBJ1-2, with TRBD1 identical over 7 bases. Germline CDR1 reads MDHEN; CDR2 reads SYDVKM. The CDR3 is 12 amino acids. The V segment lost 7 bases and the J segment 6 bases; nucleotides outside the gene matches: 5. The CDR3 reads CASTDRVHGYTF. In DNA form, the CDR3 reads TGTGCCAGCACCGACAGGGTCCATGGCTACACCTTC.

The chain combines TRBV6-5 with TRBJ1-2, with D tentatively TRBD1 (5 bases). Germline V gene lookup returns CDR1 MNHEY and CDR2 SVGAGI. Deletions cut 3 bases from V and 7 bases from J, with 12 bases between. The CDR3 has 13 amino acids. CDR3 DNA sequence: TGTGCCAGCAGTTATGGGGGGAGAGCTGGCTACACCTTC. It yields the protein CASSYGGRAGYTF.

The chain joins TRBV6-5 to TRBJ1-1; 7 bases match TRBD1. V trimming: 5 bases; J trimming: 10 bases; junction bases outside the gene matches: 10. The germline gives CDR1 MNHEY, CDR2 SVGAGI. The CDR3 is 13 residues long. As DNA, the CDR3 is TGTGCCAGCAGTCCCCCAGGGGGACAGAGAGCTTTCTTT. Protein product: CASSPPGGQRAFF.